Here is one T cell receptor (beta chain) with its context. Its antigen is still unknown. Clones were read by immunoSEQ multiplex PCR, and TCRdb kept only the in-frame ones, dropping some. Counted here are 1,500,000 or so clones, just under 99% occurring once; the ten biggest clones make up roughly 0.35%. This entry comes from a study of shared clonotypes between healthy human individuals. Points from the study as a whole: Relative to clonotypes present in all four donors, those not shared had lower generation probabilities. Naive subsets tended to show greater estimated richness than memory subsets.

All participating donors were Caucasian adults from Nashville, Tennessee. This CDR3 is 14 amino acids long. CDR1 is SGHDN and CDR2 is FVKESK in the germline V gene. V dropped 2 bases and J dropped 3 bases, with 11 bases sitting between them. This sequence was found in a man aged 25-45 years in good health. Material for sequencing was naive CD4+ T cells sorted from blood. Subset here: CD45RA+ positively selected. The chain carries TRBV14 and TRBJ2-7; weak D call: TRBD2 (5 bases). The CDR3 region has the DNA TGTGCCAGCAGCCAAAAACCTACTAGCTACGAGCAGTACTTC. This encodes CASSQKPTSYEQYF.